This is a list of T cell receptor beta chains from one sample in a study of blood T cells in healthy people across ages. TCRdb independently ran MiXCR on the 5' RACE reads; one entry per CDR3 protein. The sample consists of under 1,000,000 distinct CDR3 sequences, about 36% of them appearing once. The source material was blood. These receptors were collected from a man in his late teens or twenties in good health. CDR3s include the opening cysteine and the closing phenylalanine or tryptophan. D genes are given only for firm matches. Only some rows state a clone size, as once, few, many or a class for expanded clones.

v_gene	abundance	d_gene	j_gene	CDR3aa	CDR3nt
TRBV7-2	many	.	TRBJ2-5	CASSSLNGGQGQETQYF	TGTGCCAGCAGTTCTCTTAATGGGGGACAAGGTCAAGAGACCCAGTACTTC
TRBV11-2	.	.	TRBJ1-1	CASSLAHTEAFF	TGTGCCAGCAGCTTAGCTCATACTGAAGCTTTCTTT
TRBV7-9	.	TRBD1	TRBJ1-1	CASSRDRASEEAFF	TGTGCCAGCAGCCGGGACAGGGCGTCGGAAGAAGCTTTCTTT
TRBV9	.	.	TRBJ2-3	CASSGYEDTQYF	TGTGCCAGCAGCGGCTATGAAGATACGCAGTATTTT
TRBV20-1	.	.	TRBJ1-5	CSASRGDSNQPQHF	TGCAGTGCTAGCCGAGGAGATAGCAATCAGCCCCAGCATTTT
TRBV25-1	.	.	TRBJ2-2	CASSDGENTGELFF	TGTGCCAGCAGTGACGGGGAGAACACCGGGGAGCTGTTTTTT
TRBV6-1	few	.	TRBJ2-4	CASSRRGPGSLAKNIQYF	TGTGCCAGCAGTCGCAGGGGACCGGGCTCCCTGGCCAAAAACATTCAGTACTTC
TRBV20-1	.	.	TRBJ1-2	CSAQRGATGYTF	TGCAGTGCTCAAAGGGGGGCGACTGGCTACACCTTC
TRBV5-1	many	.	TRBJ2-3	CASSLPGESTDTQYF	TGCGCCAGCAGCTTGCCGGGGGAAAGCACAGATACGCAGTATTTT
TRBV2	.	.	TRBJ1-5	CASSGGIRNQPQHF	TGTGCCAGCAGTGGTGGAATTCGGAATCAGCCCCAGCATTTT
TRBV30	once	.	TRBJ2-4	CAWSVDSGTNIQYF	TGTGCCTGGAGTGTTGATTCCGGGACGAACATTCAGTACTTC
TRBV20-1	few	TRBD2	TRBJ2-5	CSARGIAGGLPLEQYF	TGCAGTGCTAGAGGGATAGCGGGGGGTCTCCCCTTGGAGCAGTACTTC
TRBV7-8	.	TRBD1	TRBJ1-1	CASSLQGAVTEAFF	TGTGCCAGCAGCTTACAGGGGGCGGTAACTGAAGCTTTCTTT
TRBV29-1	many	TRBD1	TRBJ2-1	CSVDKGQGAVNEQFF	TGCAGCGTTGACAAAGGACAGGGGGCTGTCAATGAGCAGTTCTTC
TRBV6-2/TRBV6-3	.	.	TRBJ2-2	CASSYTNQGISNTGELFF	TGTGCCAGCAGTTACACTAATCAGGGGATTTCGAACACCGGGGAGCTGTTTTTT
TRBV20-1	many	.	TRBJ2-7	CSAGAKSSYEQYF	TGCAGTGCTGGGGCGAAGAGCTCCTACGAGCAGTACTTC
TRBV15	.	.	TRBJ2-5	CATSRAGARGETQYF	TGTGCCACCAGCAGAGCAGGGGCACGAGGAGAGACCCAGTACTTC
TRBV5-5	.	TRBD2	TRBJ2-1	CASSLGVSGRAPSLNDEQFF	TGTGCCAGCAGCTTGGGAGTGAGCGGGAGGGCCCCCTCATTAAACGATGAGCAGTTCTTC
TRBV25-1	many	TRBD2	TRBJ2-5	CASSDQSGGPSGKQTQYF	TGTGCCAGCAGTGATCAGAGCGGGGGGCCGTCTGGCAAACAGACCCAGTACTTC
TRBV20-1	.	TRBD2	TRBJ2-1	CSATPSGEHQLTYNEQFF	TGCAGTGCTACCCCTAGCGGGGAGCACCAATTGACGTACAATGAGCAGTTCTTC
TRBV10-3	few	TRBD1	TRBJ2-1	CAISVQGERSYNEQFF	TGTGCCATCAGTGTTCAGGGGGAAAGGTCCTACAATGAGCAGTTCTTC
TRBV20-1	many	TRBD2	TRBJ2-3	CSAPTTSGGAHSTDTQYF	TGCAGTGCTCCCACAACTAGCGGGGGGGCTCATAGCACAGATACGCAGTATTTT
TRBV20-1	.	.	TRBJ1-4	CSARVSNEKLFF	TGCAGTGCGAGGGTCTCCAATGAAAAACTGTTTTTT
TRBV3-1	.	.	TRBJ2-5	CASSQEKKTQYF	TGTGCCAGCAGCCAAGAGAAAAAGACCCAGTACTTC
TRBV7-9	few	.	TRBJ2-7	CASSSPRDGAYEQYF	TGTGCCAGCAGCTCACCCCGGGACGGAGCCTACGAGCAGTACTTC
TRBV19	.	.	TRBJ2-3	CARRSTDTQYF	TGTGCCAGGAGATCCACAGATACGCAGTATTTT
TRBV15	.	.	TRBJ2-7	CATSPQGFYEQYF	TGTGCCACCAGCCCGCAAGGGTTCTACGAGCAGTACTTC
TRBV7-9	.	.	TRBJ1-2	CASSKGGMNYGYTF	TGTGCCAGCAGCAAGGGGGGGATGAACTATGGCTACACCTTC